The source of this TCR beta chain is a study of graft-versus-host responses after intestinal transplantation. Study summary: Multivisceral, liver-intestinal, or isolated intestinal grafts were transplanted into recipients. All recipients were given anti-thymocyte globulin induction, and tacrolimus and steroids were then administered for 2 to 4 years.

Study-level findings and limits: There was an association between peak levels of circulating GvH clones and early post-transplant HvG declines. Investigators detected GvH clones in recipient marrow, with some emerging earlier in ileum or blood.

Of note for this clone: The antigen is unknown.

The CDR3 covers 15 residues. V was pared by 8 bases and J by 6 bases, with 20 bases between. Germline-derived CDR1 and CDR2 are MNHEY and SVGAGI. Repertoires were generated with immunoSEQ multiplex PCR, while TCRdb's copy carries only in-frame clones and drops some. The sample lists 50,000 or so clones, 85% to 95% occurring once. V gene TRBV6-5 combines with J gene TRBJ1-5, with D tentatively TRBD1 (6 bases). The receptor's source is a human donor who was the organ donor for an intestinal transplant. Source: unstimulated CD4+ T cells sorted from spleen or lymph node cells, taken before transplant. The CDR3 protein is CASLAAQGKSQPQHF. In DNA form, the CDR3 reads TGTGCCAGCCTGGCAGCGCAGGGGAAAAGTCAGCCCCAGCATTTT.